Listed below are T cell receptor beta chains from one sample, sequenced in a study of identifying expanded T cells in peripheral blood. TCRdb's table, derived via immunoSEQ multiplex PCR, lists solely in-frame clones and lacks some. The sample has some 81,000 clones; roughly four fifths are singletons. Sequenced material: blood. These receptors originate from a person between 18 and 75 years old in good health. Each CDR3 is given with its conserved first and last residue. D genes are given only for firm matches. Expanded clones are given a class, and other clones once, few, many or no size at all.

D gene: .
V gene: TRBV18
J gene: TRBJ2-3
clone size: .
CDR3 DNA: TGTGCCAGCTCACCACCTGGCACCAGGGACGACACAGATACGCAGTATTTT
CDR3 protein: CASSPPGTRDDTDTQYF

D gene: TRBD2
V gene: TRBV5-1
J gene: TRBJ2-3
clone size: few
CDR3 DNA: TGCGCCAGCAGCAAAAGGACTAGCGGGAGGCGAAAGGGCACAGATACGCAGTATTTT
CDR3 protein: CASSKRTSGRRKGTDTQYF

D gene: .
V gene: TRBV7-2
J gene: TRBJ2-4
clone size: .
CDR3 DNA: TGTGCCAGCAGCGATCAAAAAACGGGGTTAGCCAAAAACATTCAGTACTTC
CDR3 protein: CASSDQKTGLAKNIQYF

D gene: .
V gene: TRBV28
J gene: TRBJ1-2
clone size: few
CDR3 DNA: TGTGCCAGCAGTTCTGGGCCCCTACCTTACTATGGCTACACCTTC
CDR3 protein: CASSSGPLPYYGYTF

D gene: TRBD1
V gene: TRBV7-6
J gene: TRBJ1-1
clone size: .
CDR3 DNA: TGTGCCAGCAGCCAACGGGGGGGGACAGGGGAAGAGGACACTGAAGCTTTCTTT
CDR3 protein: CASSQRGGTGEEDTEAFF

D gene: TRBD1
V gene: TRBV9
J gene: TRBJ1-2
clone size: .
CDR3 DNA: TGTGCCAGCAGCGTAGCCGGGACAGGGAACTATGGCTACACCTTC
CDR3 protein: CASSVAGTGNYGYTF

D gene: .
V gene: TRBV7-6
J gene: TRBJ1-3
clone size: .
CDR3 DNA: TGTGCCAGCAGTCCAAGCCCCCCGGGTGGCCTCTCTGGAAACACCATATATTTT
CDR3 protein: CASSPSPPGGLSGNTIYF

D gene: .
V gene: TRBV14
J gene: TRBJ2-1
clone size: .
CDR3 DNA: TGTGCCAGCAGCCTCACAGGTCCCTACAATGAGCAGTTCTTC
CDR3 protein: CASSLTGPYNEQFF

D gene: TRBD2
V gene: TRBV19
J gene: TRBJ2-4
clone size: .
CDR3 DNA: TGTGCCAGTCAGCGGGAGATGGAGAACATTCAGTACTTC
CDR3 protein: CASQREMENIQYF

D gene: TRBD2
V gene: TRBV4-1
J gene: TRBJ2-3
clone size: .
CDR3 DNA: TGCGCCAGCAGCCAAGATTGGGGGACTAGCGGGAGCCGAGCAGATACGCAGTATTTT
CDR3 protein: CASSQDWGTSGSRADTQYF

D gene: .
V gene: TRBV6-5
J gene: TRBJ2-5
clone size: .
CDR3 DNA: TGTGCCAGCAGTTACTCGAGGGGAACAGAGACCCAGTACTTC
CDR3 protein: CASSYSRGTETQYF

D gene: TRBD2
V gene: TRBV14
J gene: TRBJ2-5
clone size: .
CDR3 DNA: TGTGCCAGCAGCCAGTGGACTAGCGGGACCGCTGGGGAAGAGACCCAGTACTTC
CDR3 protein: CASSQWTSGTAGEETQYF

D gene: .
V gene: TRBV11-1
J gene: TRBJ2-2
clone size: few
CDR3 DNA: TGTGCCAGCAGCTCCCCCTACATAACGAACACCGGGGAGCTGTTTTTT
CDR3 protein: CASSSPYITNTGELFF

D gene: TRBD1
V gene: TRBV25-1
J gene: TRBJ2-5
clone size: .
CDR3 DNA: TGTGCCAGCCACGAACCGGGACAGCGGACCCAGTACTTC
CDR3 protein: CASHEPGQRTQYF

D gene: .
V gene: TRBV19
J gene: TRBJ1-5
clone size: .
CDR3 DNA: TGTGCCAGCCTCCGGGACGGATATAGCAATCAGCCCCAGCATTTT
CDR3 protein: CASLRDGYSNQPQHF

D gene: TRBD2
V gene: TRBV4-1
J gene: TRBJ2-1
clone size: .
CDR3 DNA: TGCGCCAGCAGCCTGCCCCAGGGACAGCGGGAGGGACGTGAGCAGTTCTTC
CDR3 protein: CASSLPQGQREGREQFF

D gene: TRBD2
V gene: TRBV6-1
J gene: TRBJ2-1
clone size: .
CDR3 DNA: TGTGCCAGCAGGGGAACTAGCGGGAGGGCCGGTGAGCAGTTCTTC
CDR3 protein: CASRGTSGRAGEQFF

D gene: .
V gene: TRBV28
J gene: TRBJ1-5
clone size: .
CDR3 DNA: TGTGCCAGCAGTTCGAGCACAGGGCTTGTTCAGCCCCAGCATTTT
CDR3 protein: CASSSSTGLVQPQHF

D gene: .
V gene: TRBV10-3
J gene: TRBJ1-2
clone size: .
CDR3 DNA: TGTGCCATCAGTGAGGTTGGGGATGGCTACACCTTC
CDR3 protein: CAISEVGDGYTF

D gene: .
V gene: TRBV14
J gene: TRBJ2-1
clone size: .
CDR3 DNA: TGTGCCAGCAGCCCGCGGAGGGGGTGGACTATCTACAATGAGCAGTTCTTC
CDR3 protein: CASSPRRGWTIYNEQFF

D gene: TRBD1
V gene: TRBV19
J gene: TRBJ1-5
clone size: .
CDR3 DNA: TGTGCCAGTAGGCCCCGTGGGACCGGGACAGATAGCAATCAGCCCCAGCATTTT
CDR3 protein: CASRPRGTGTDSNQPQHF

D gene: .
V gene: TRBV6-5
J gene: TRBJ2-1
clone size: .
CDR3 DNA: TGTGCCAGCACCGTAGAAAACAATGAGCAGTTCTTC
CDR3 protein: CASTVENNEQFF

D gene: TRBD1
V gene: TRBV19
J gene: TRBJ1-5
clone size: .
CDR3 DNA: TGTGCCAGTTCTCCACAGGGGATAGTGTCTCAGCCCCAGCATTTT
CDR3 protein: CASSPQGIVSQPQHF

D gene: TRBD1
V gene: TRBV29-1
J gene: TRBJ2-1
clone size: .
CDR3 DNA: TGCAGCGTTGACCGGACAGGGGGCAATGAGCAGTTCTTC
CDR3 protein: CSVDRTGGNEQFF

D gene: TRBD2
V gene: TRBV23-1
J gene: TRBJ2-3
clone size: .
CDR3 DNA: TGCGCCAGCAGCTATCCCCTGACGTGGGGGGGAGAGTTCACAGATACGCAGTATTTT
CDR3 protein: CASSYPLTWGGEFTDTQYF

D gene: .
V gene: TRBV30
J gene: TRBJ1-2
clone size: .
CDR3 DNA: TGTGCCTGGACCCCTTCGGGTAACTATGGCTACACCTTC
CDR3 protein: CAWTPSGNYGYTF

D gene: .
V gene: TRBV20-1
J gene: TRBJ1-1
clone size: .
CDR3 DNA: TGCAGTGCTAGAGGGGACGCCGAAGCTTTCTTT
CDR3 protein: CSARGDAEAFF

D gene: .
V gene: TRBV5-1
J gene: TRBJ1-5
clone size: .
CDR3 DNA: TGCGCCAGCAGCTTGAGCTCAGGGGAGGCTCAGCCCCAGCATTTT
CDR3 protein: CASSLSSGEAQPQHF

D gene: .
V gene: TRBV5-1
J gene: TRBJ2-5
clone size: .
CDR3 DNA: TGCGCCAGCAAGCCTTATAAGAGCGGGTACTCCTTAGAGACCCAGTACTTC
CDR3 protein: CASKPYKSGYSLETQYF

D gene: .
V gene: TRBV28
J gene: TRBJ2-7
clone size: .
CDR3 DNA: TGTGCCAGCAGTTCTCACTCGGAGCAGTACTTC
CDR3 protein: CASSSHSEQYF

D gene: .
V gene: TRBV2
J gene: TRBJ2-2
clone size: .
CDR3 DNA: TGTGCCAGCACTCTGGACAGAGGGAACACCGGGGAGCTGTTTTTT
CDR3 protein: CASTLDRGNTGELFF

D gene: TRBD2
V gene: TRBV4-3
J gene: TRBJ2-5
clone size: .
CDR3 DNA: TGCGCCAGCAGCCAAGAGGGGGGAGTGGGGGAGGGAGAGACCCAGTACTTC
CDR3 protein: CASSQEGGVGEGETQYF

D gene: .
V gene: TRBV19
J gene: TRBJ1-1
clone size: .
CDR3 DNA: TGTGCCAGTAGTATCGAAGGGAACACTGAAGCTTTCTTT
CDR3 protein: CASSIEGNTEAFF

D gene: TRBD1
V gene: TRBV6-5
J gene: TRBJ2-7
clone size: .
CDR3 DNA: TGTGCCAGCAGTTCCTCCGGGACAGGGGCTCGGGAGCAGTACTTC
CDR3 protein: CASSSSGTGAREQYF

D gene: TRBD2
V gene: TRBV4-2
J gene: TRBJ2-7
clone size: .
CDR3 DNA: TGTGCCAGCAGTTCCCCGGGAAGCGGGGTCGAGCAGTACTTC
CDR3 protein: CASSSPGSGVEQYF

D gene: .
V gene: TRBV13
J gene: TRBJ2-1
clone size: once
CDR3 DNA: TGTGCCAGCAGCTGGGCTACAGCCTACAATGAGCAGTTCTTC
CDR3 protein: CASSWATAYNEQFF

D gene: .
V gene: TRBV6-6
J gene: TRBJ2-1
clone size: once
CDR3 DNA: TGTGCCAGCAGTTATGGACACGGCAATGAGCAGTTCTTC
CDR3 protein: CASSYGHGNEQFF

D gene: .
V gene: TRBV6-6
J gene: TRBJ2-7
clone size: few
CDR3 DNA: TGTGCCAGCAGTTTGGGCGGGACCTACGAGCAGTACTTC
CDR3 protein: CASSLGGTYEQYF

D gene: TRBD2
V gene: TRBV6-5
J gene: TRBJ2-7
clone size: .
CDR3 DNA: TGTGCCAGCAGTTACGGCAGGGGGGGACTAGCGGTTCAGTACTTC
CDR3 protein: CASSYGRGGLAVQYF

D gene: .
V gene: TRBV7-3
J gene: TRBJ2-2
clone size: .
CDR3 DNA: TGTGCCAGCAGGTTCGAAGGACCCCTAGTGAGGGCCGGGGAGCTGTTTTTT
CDR3 protein: CASRFEGPLVRAGELFF

D gene: TRBD2
V gene: TRBV7-2
J gene: TRBJ2-5
clone size: .
CDR3 DNA: TGTGCCAGCAGCTCTTGGACTAGCGGGAGGTCTCAAGAGACCCAGTACTTC
CDR3 protein: CASSSWTSGRSQETQYF

D gene: TRBD1
V gene: TRBV25-1
J gene: TRBJ2-1
clone size: few
CDR3 DNA: TGTGCCAGCAGTGCGTTCGGCACAGGGGACAATGAGCAGTTCTTC
CDR3 protein: CASSAFGTGDNEQFF

D gene: .
V gene: TRBV7-3
J gene: TRBJ1-1
clone size: few
CDR3 DNA: TGTGCCAGCCGCCGTATGGAGAACACTGAAGCTTTCTTT
CDR3 protein: CASRRMENTEAFF

D gene: .
V gene: TRBV7-3
J gene: TRBJ2-4
clone size: .
CDR3 DNA: TGTGCCAGCAGAAAAGGGACCGAAAACATTCAGTACTTC
CDR3 protein: CASRKGTENIQYF

D gene: TRBD2
V gene: TRBV11-2
J gene: TRBJ2-1
clone size: .
CDR3 DNA: TGTGCCAGCAGCACCGGACTAGCGGGAGCCGGCAATGAGCAGTTCTTC
CDR3 protein: CASSTGLAGAGNEQFF